This T cell receptor (beta chain) was identified in a study of response to subunit inactivated influenza vaccine. General observations from the study: The authors offered the suggestion that each seasonal influenza vaccination recruits few new T cells.

One entry per CDR3 protein results from TCRdb running MiXCR on the RT-PCR reads. The sample gives about 530,000 distinct CDR3 sequences, 10% to 15% of which show up once; 13% is in the top ten. The CDR3 is 16 residues long. Deletions cut 2 bases from V and 6 bases from J, with 19 bases between. Per the germline V gene, CDR1 is LGHNA and CDR2 is YSLEER. This clonotype was observed a handful of times. The antigen is not known. Sequencing used PBMCs from blood, obtained 40 to 50 days after vaccination. The chain uses TRBV4-3 and TRBJ1-2, with D perhaps matching TRBD1 (5 bases). The sequence was obtained from a man aged 45-65 years who received an inactivated influenza vaccine. CDR3 sequence reads: CASSQFPGIPRDGYTF. The CDR3 DNA sequence: TGCGCCAGCAGCCAATTCCCAGGGATCCCCCGGGATGGCTACACCTTC.